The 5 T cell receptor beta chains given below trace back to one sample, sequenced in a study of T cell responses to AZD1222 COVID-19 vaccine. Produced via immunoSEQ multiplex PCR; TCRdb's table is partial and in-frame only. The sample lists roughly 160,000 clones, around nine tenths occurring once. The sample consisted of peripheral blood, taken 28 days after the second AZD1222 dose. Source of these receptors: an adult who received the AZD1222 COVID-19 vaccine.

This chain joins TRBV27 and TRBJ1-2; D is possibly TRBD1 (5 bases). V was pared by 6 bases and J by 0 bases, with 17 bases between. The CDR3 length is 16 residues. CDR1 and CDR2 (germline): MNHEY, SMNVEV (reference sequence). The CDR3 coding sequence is TGTGCCAGCAGGTCGACGAGGGGACCTTCTAACTATGGCTACACCTTC. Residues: CASRSTRGPSNYGYTF.

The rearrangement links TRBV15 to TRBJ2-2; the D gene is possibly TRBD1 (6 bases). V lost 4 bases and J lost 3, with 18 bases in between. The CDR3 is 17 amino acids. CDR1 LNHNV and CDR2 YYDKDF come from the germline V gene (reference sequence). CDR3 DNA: TGTGCCACCAGCAATACTCCCCGGACAGTTGACACCGGGGAGCTGTTTTTT. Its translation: CATSNTPRTVDTGELFF.

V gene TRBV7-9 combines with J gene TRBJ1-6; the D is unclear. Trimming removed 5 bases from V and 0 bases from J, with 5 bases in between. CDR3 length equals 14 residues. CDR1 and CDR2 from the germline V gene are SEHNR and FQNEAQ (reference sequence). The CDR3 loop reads CASSTLSYNSPLHF. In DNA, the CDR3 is TGTGCCAGCAGCACCCTCTCCTATAATTCACCCCTCCACTTT.

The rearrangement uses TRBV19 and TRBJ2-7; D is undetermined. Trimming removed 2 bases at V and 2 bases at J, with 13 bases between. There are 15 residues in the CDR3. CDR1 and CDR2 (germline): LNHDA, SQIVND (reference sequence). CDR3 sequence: CASSIRLSPPYEQYF. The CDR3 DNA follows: TGTGCCAGTAGTATAAGACTCTCGCCTCCCTACGAGCAGTACTTC.

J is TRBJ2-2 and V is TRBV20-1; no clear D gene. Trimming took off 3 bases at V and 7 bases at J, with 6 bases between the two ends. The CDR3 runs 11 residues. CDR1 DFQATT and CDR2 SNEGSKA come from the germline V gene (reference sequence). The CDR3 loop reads CSASGNGELFF. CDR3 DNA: TGCAGTGCTAGCGGAAACGGGGAGCTGTTTTTT.